This TCR beta chain is from a study of T-cell reconstitution after alpha-beta-depleted transplantation in children (dated by TCRdb to 2016 to 2017). Background for the entire study: T-cell immune reconstitution after TCRalphabeta/CD19-depleted allogeneic hematopoietic cell transplantation in children was quantitatively tracked in the study by means of TCR repertoire profiling.

Remarks on this clonotype: Its antigen is currently not known. No base qualities exist here, and no much larger clone lies one base off it.

The method behind the library was PCR. Instrument used: Illumina HiSeq 2500. TCR library preparation used molecular barcoding, with unique molecular identifiers applied to normalize quantification of the TCRbeta repertoire. TCRdb took the public reads, trimmed them with fastp at Q25, ran MiXCR for clone calling and kept in-frame beta chains. CDR3 protein duplicates are merged, each entry listing the most common genes and DNA. The sample table contains about 600,000 distinct CDR3 sequences; only one count was recorded for roughly 23% of them. Roughly 15% of the sample goes to the ten largest clones. A distance of 13 bases separates the germline ends of V and J, which lose 1 base and 2 bases respectively. The CDR3 runs 15 amino acids, cysteine and phenylalanine included. The kept DNA is CDR3 alone, 45 bases in frame from the first base. The germline V gene (reference sequence) gives CDR1 as DFQATT and CDR2 as SNEGSKA.

Summary of the overall study and its limitations: About two months after transplant, the apparently early recovery of alphabetaT-cell counts reportedly depended on just several hundred clones that had expanded rapidly and came from non-depleted graft cells. In some patients, the high TCRbeta diversity seen at day 60 was put down to recipient T cells and intrathymic progenitors that had survived conditioning. Over subsequent months, a decline in hyperexpanded clone frequencies was noted, and after one year, T-cell counts and TCRbeta diversity were mostly ascribed to newly produced T cells.

The sample's treatment or condition label, decoded: allogeneic hematopoietic cell transplantation with graft depleted of TCRalphabeta T cells and CD19 B cells. TCRalphabeta/CD19-depleted allogeneic hematopoietic cell grafts were given to the transplant recipients, all of whom were children. The TCR comes from a boy under two years old who had a stem cell transplant for acute myeloid leukemia, so the T cells may come from the graft donor. The sequencing used PBMCs, mostly from graft donor cells, collected 360 days after TCRalphabeta/CD19-depleted stem cell transplant. Rearrangement joined TRBV20-1 to TRBJ2-3; the D segment could be TRBD2, given 6 matching bases. The encoded CDR3 is CSARVWAGFTDTQYF. The DNA sequence is as follows: TGCAGTGCTAGAGTCTGGGCGGGATTCACAGATACGCAGTATTTT.